This T cell receptor beta chain was obtained from a study of shared clonotypes between healthy human individuals. In germline, CDR1 is SEHNR, CDR2 FQNEAQ (reference sequence). This CDR3 is 13 amino acids long. V was pared by 4 bases and J by 14 bases, with 18 bases between. Deep-level assay runs were performed. Genomic DNA (from each subset) was split evenly across several immunoSEQ plates. Clones were read by immunoSEQ multiplex PCR, and TCRdb kept only the in-frame ones, dropping some. The sample shows approximately 600,000 clones, about 95% of them seen only once. CD45RO negativity and positive selection for CCR7 defined naive CD8 cells, a population that excluded terminally differentiated effector memory CD45RA+ cells.

The clonotype comes from a woman in her 30s in good health. This chain uses TRBV7-9 with TRBJ2-1, with D possibly matching TRBD1 (6 bases). The sample taken for sequencing was naive CD8+ T cells sorted from blood. The CDR3, as DNA: TGTGCCAGCAGCTCAGAGGGACAACCGAGGGAGTTCTTC. Its protein is CASSSEGQPREFF. Variable domain in full (rest from reference TRBV7-9 and TRBJ2-1): DTGVSQNPRHKITKRGQNVTFRCDPISEHNRLYWYRQTLGQGPEFLTYFQNEAQLEKSRLLSDRFSAERPKGSFSTLEIQRTEQGDSAMYLCASSSEGQPREFFGPGTRLTVL.